The next 6 T cell receptor beta chains were all read from a single sample in a study of CD8 T cells in Susac syndrome. cDNA came from roughly 0.47 to 1 ug RNA primed by random hexamers. TCRdb processed the immunoSEQ multiplex PCR reads anew with MiXCR; each CDR3 protein has one entry. The repertoire holds some 100,000 distinct CDR3 sequences, with less than 97% as singletons. Sequenced sample: CD4+ T cells from PBMCs. Receptors were obtained from a human donor in good health.

The chain has TRBV20-1 and TRBJ2-5; 9 bases agree with TRBD2. Trimming cost V 3 bases and J 4 bases; bases outside gene matches: 6. CDR1 DFQATT and CDR2 SNEGSKA come from the germline V gene (reference sequence). This CDR3 contains 14 residues. Written as DNA, the CDR3 is TGCAGTGCTAGGTTAGCGGGGGCCACAGAGACCCAGTACTTC. Translated: CSARLAGATETQYF.

The J gene is TRBJ2-5, the V gene TRBV20-1; 12 bases map to TRBD2. This CDR3 has 16 residues. Germline CDR1 is DFQATT and CDR2 is SNEGSKA (reference sequence). V lost 3 bases and J lost 5; bases outside the gene matches: 10. CDR3 bases: TGCAGTGCTAGTTTCGCGACTAGCGGGAGTTGGGAGACCCAGTACTTC. This translates into CSASFATSGSWETQYF.

This clonotype was seen just once. The chain uses TRBV10-2 and TRBJ2-7, with D perhaps TRBD1 (6 bases). The CDR3 has 15 amino acids. Germline V lookup: CDR1 WSHSY, CDR2 SAAADI. With 2 bases removed from V and 1 base from J, the gap between germline ends came to 12 bases. The CDR3 bases are TGCGCCAGCAGTGAGGTCAGGGGTCATTCCTACGAGCAGTACTTC. Encoded protein: CASSEVRGHSYEQYF.

The chain uses TRBV9 and TRBJ1-6; no clear D gene. The CDR3 runs to 14 residues. V shed 1 base and J shed 7 bases, with 9 bases lying between them. Germline CDR1 and CDR2: SGDLS and YYNGEE. The CDR3 bases are TGTGCCAGCAGCGTATTCGCCGGGAATTCACCCCTCCACTTT. Protein product: CASSVFAGNSPLHF.

This chain uses TRBV18 with TRBJ1-5; 7 positions match TRBD1. CDR1 and CDR2 (germline): KGHSH, LQKENI. The CDR3 contains 18 residues. Losses at the gene ends were 3 bases for V and 5 bases for J; bases not matched to a gene: 16. CDR3: CASSPAPFTTGFYQPQHF. For the CDR3, the DNA is TGTGCCAGCTCACCTGCCCCCTTTACGACAGGGTTTTATCAGCCCCAGCATTTT.

This chain joins TRBV23-1 and TRBJ1-2; D is perhaps TRBD1 (5 bases). TRBV23-1 is designated an ORF whose function remains uncertain. The V end was cut by 0 bases, the J end by 1 base, with 9 bases between. The CDR3 loop spans 15 amino acids. CDR3 bases: TGCGCCAGCAGTCAATCAACCGACAGTAACTATGGCTACACCTTC. Its protein is CASSQSTDSNYGYTF.